This TCR beta chain was sequenced during a study of blood T cell repertoires in COVID-19. Study in general: There were acute and convalescent COVID-19 samples, and they came from the United States, Italy and Spain. From T cells, B-cell-depleted T cells, or PBMCs came the material, which was cDNA or gDNA.

V was pared by 0 bases and J by 5 bases, with 9 bases of the junction left unmatched. Germline V gene lookup returns CDR1 SGHRS and CDR2 YFSETQ. CDR3 length equals 17 residues. As handled by the study authors: Estimates of nucleated cell counts were drawn from the amplification of reference gene primers. The method was immunoSEQ multiplex PCR; TCRdb's version includes in-frame clones alone and lacks a portion of them. D and trimming were read from the DNA, whereas the V and J calls and clone size are those reported in that table. Among some 200,000 clones, around 83% were seen once, and the ten largest hold around 6.5%.

The TCR was taken from a woman between 40 and 50 years old with acute or convalescent COVID-19. The material sequenced was peripheral blood. The rearrangement uses TRBV5-1 and TRBJ2-2, with 8 bases that match TRBD1. CDR3 loop: CASSLALRTGPTGELFF. For the CDR3, the DNA is TGCGCCAGCAGCTTGGCTTTGAGGACAGGGCCTACCGGGGAGCTGTTTTTT. The full variable domain, with the rest looked up from reference TRBV5-1 and TRBJ2-2, is KAGVTQTPRYLIKTRGQQVTLSCSPISGHRSVSWYQQTPGQGLQFLFEYFSETQRNKGNFPGRFSGRQFSNSRSEMNVSTLELGDSALYLCASSLALRTGPTGELFFGEGSRLTVL.